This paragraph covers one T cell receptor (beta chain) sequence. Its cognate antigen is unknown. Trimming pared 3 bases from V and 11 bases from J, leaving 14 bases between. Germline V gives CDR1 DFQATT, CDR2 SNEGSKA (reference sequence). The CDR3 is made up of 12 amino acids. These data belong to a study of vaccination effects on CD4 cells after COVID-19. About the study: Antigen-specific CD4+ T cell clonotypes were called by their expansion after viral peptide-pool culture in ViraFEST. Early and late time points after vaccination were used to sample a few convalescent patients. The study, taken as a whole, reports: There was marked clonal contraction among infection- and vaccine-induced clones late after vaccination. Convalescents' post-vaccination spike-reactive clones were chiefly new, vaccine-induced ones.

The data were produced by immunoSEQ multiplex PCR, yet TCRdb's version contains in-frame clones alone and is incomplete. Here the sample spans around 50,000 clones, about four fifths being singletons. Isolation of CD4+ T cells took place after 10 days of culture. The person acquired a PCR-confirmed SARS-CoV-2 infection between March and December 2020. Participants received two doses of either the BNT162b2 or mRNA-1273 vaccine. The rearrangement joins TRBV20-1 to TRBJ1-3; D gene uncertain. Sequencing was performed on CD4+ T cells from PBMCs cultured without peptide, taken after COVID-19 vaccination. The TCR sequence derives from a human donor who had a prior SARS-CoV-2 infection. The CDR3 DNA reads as TGCAGTGCTAGTGGAGGGAGAGGCCCCATATATTTT. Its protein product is CSASGGRGPIYF.